This T cell receptor beta chain was obtained from a study of blood T cell repertoires in COVID-19. Germline assignment: CDR1 LGHNA and CDR2 YNFKEQ. There are 14 residues in the CDR3. V was clipped by 2 bases and J by 6 bases, with 11 bases between them. TCRdb's copy holds only in-frame clones and misses some; the assay was immunoSEQ multiplex PCR. The table records about 270,000 clones, approximately 84% of them present only once. Sample: peripheral blood. The chain has TRBV4-2 and TRBJ2-1, with a weak D call TRBD2 (5 bases). The TCR was taken from a human donor with COVID-19, enrolled during active disease. The donor label of this sample is uncertain. This CDR3 reads CASSQRGVTNEQFF. The DNA of the CDR3 is TGTGCCAGCAGCCAACGGGGAGTGACCAATGAGCAGTTCTTC.